This section outlines one T cell receptor beta chain sequence together with its context. This CDR3 region has 17 residues. Germline values: CDR1 MDHEN, CDR2 SYDVKM. V lost 3 bases and J lost 1; bases outside the gene matches: 1. This entry is derived from a study of blood T cell repertoires in COVID-19. Study details: T cells, B-cell-depleted T cells, or PBMCs provided the cDNA or gDNA that served as material.

Self-reported history from a screening survey and questionnaire set each donor's cohort. The assay was immunoSEQ multiplex PCR, and TCRdb's table has in-frame clones only and misses some. The profile shows about 220,000 clones, roughly 84% of them singletons. The rearrangement uses TRBV28 and TRBJ2-1; 15 bases are shared with TRBD2. This clonotype was sampled from a woman in her thirties or forties who had recovered from COVID-19. Sequencing used PBMCs or T cells enriched from blood (not recorded which). The CDR3 sequence: CASSFGLAGGSYNEQFF. The DNA of the CDR3 is TGTGCCAGCAGTTTCGGACTAGCGGGAGGGTCCTACAATGAGCAGTTCTTC.